This entry lists 32 T cell receptor beta chains sequenced from one sample in a study of blood T cell repertoires in COVID-19. Sequencing used immunoSEQ multiplex PCR; TCRdb keeps in-frame clones, though not all of them. The table lists some 150,000 clones, 80% to 85% of them singletons, with around 7.8% in the top ten. The source material was peripheral blood. The receptors here all came from a human donor in a cohort sampled during active COVID-19.

The rearrangement uses TRBV27 and TRBJ1-6; tentative D call: TRBD1 (5 bases). The CDR3 contains 14 residues. Looked up from germline, CDR1 is MNHEY and CDR2 is SMNVEV (reference sequence). Trimming took 6 bases from V and 2 from J, leaving 8 bases between them. The CDR3 bases are TGTGCCAGCAGAACGGACACCTATAATTCACCCCTCCACTTT. Its protein product is CASRTDTYNSPLHF.

The rearrangement joins TRBV7-2 to TRBJ2-7; 8 nucleotides agree with TRBD2. J lost 4 bases, V lost 1 base, and 9 bases had no gene match. The length of the CDR3 is 16 residues. The V gene's germline CDR1 is SGHTA and CDR2 FQGNSA. CDR3 sequence: CASSLGRAGGGYEQYF. The CDR3 region has the DNA TGTGCCAGCAGCTTAGGCCGCGCGGGGGGTGGTTACGAGCAGTACTTC.

The chain recombines TRBV29-1 with TRBJ2-3, with 9 bases aligning to TRBD1. This CDR3 spans 15 amino acids. The junction had 12 bases not matched to a gene; V was cut back by 6 bases and J by 5 bases. Germline-derived CDR1 and CDR2 are SQVTM and ANQGSEA. The chain's CDR3 is CSVENRGRVLDTQYF. In DNA form, the CDR3 reads TGCAGCGTGGAGAACAGGGGGCGCGTTTTAGATACGCAGTATTTT.

V is TRBV11-1 and J is TRBJ2-7, with 15 nucleotides matching TRBD2. The CDR3 runs to 16 residues. The germline V gene encodes CDR1 SGHAT and CDR2 FQDESV (reference sequence). Losses at the gene ends were 5 bases for V and 5 bases for J; bases not matched to a gene: 7. The CDR3 loop is CASSPRGLAGGNEQYF. In DNA, the CDR3 is TGTGCCAGCAGCCCACGGGGACTAGCGGGGGGCAACGAGCAGTACTTC.

As regards this clone: Other DNA sequences in the same sample also yield this CDR3. V and J are TRBV19 and TRBJ1-5, with TRBD1 matching over 10 bases. This CDR3 region has 15 residues. Germline V lookup: CDR1 LNHDA, CDR2 SQIVND (reference sequence). Losses at the gene ends were 4 bases for V and 6 bases for J; bases not matched to a gene: 6. CDR3 nucleotides: TGTGCCAGTAGTACCCCGGGACAGGGGACTCAGCCCCAGCATTTT. The encoded protein is CASSTPGQGTQPQHF.

This chain uses TRBV11-3 with TRBJ2-3; TRBD2 agrees at 8 bases. Germline lookup yields CDR1 SGHNT and CDR2 YENEEA. Trimming cost V 2 bases and J 2 bases; bases outside gene matches: 3. The CDR3 sequence is 15 residues long. CDR3 amino acids: CASSLRGGLTDTQYF. The CDR3 DNA follows: TGTGCCAGCAGCTTACGGGGGGGCCTCACAGATACGCAGTATTTT.

V usage is TRBV5-1 and J usage is TRBJ2-1, with D hard to call. Looked up from germline, CDR1 is SGHRS and CDR2 is YFSETQ. The CDR3 has 14 amino acids. V was pared by 0 bases and J by 4 bases, with 8 bases between. The CDR3 sequence: CASSLGLQYNEQFF. The DNA of the CDR3 is TGCGCCAGCAGCTTGGGGCTCCAGTACAATGAGCAGTTCTTC.

The chain uses TRBV7-2 and TRBJ1-2, with D possibly TRBD1 on 6 matching bases. CDR1 and CDR2 (germline): SGHTA, FQGNSA. The CDR3 runs to 13 residues. The V and J ends lost 2 bases and 4 bases respectively, with 8 bases between them. CDR3 amino acids: CASSLMDSYGYTF. CDR3 coding DNA: TGTGCCAGCAGCTTAATGGACAGCTATGGCTACACCTTC. The variable domain in full, completed from reference TRBV7-2 and TRBJ1-2, reads GAGVSQSPSNKVTEKGKDVELRCDPISGHTALYWYRQSLGQGLEFLIYFQGNSAPDKSGLPSDRFSAERTGGSVSTLTIQRTQQEDSAVYLCASSLMDSYGYTFGSGTRLTVV.

This clone has just one count. The V gene is TRBV27, the J gene TRBJ2-7; D might be TRBD1 (6 bases). The CDR3 is 15 residues long. V gave up 3 bases and J gave up 3 bases, with 15 bases separating them. Per germline, CDR1 MNHEY and CDR2 SMNVEV (reference sequence). CDR3 sequence reads: CASSFRPGHNYEQYF. CDR3 DNA: TGTGCCAGCAGTTTTAGGCCGGGACACAACTACGAGCAGTACTTC.

The chain recombines TRBV19 with TRBJ1-5; 10 bases agree with TRBD1. V shed 9 bases and J 6 bases; nucleotides not matched to a gene: 8. Germline V lookup: CDR1 LNHDA, CDR2 SQIVND (reference sequence). CDR3 size: 14 residues. This CDR3 reads CASGTGAEGQPQHF. CDR3 nucleotides: TGTGCCAGCGGGACAGGGGCTGAGGGTCAGCCCCAGCATTTT.

This clone occurred once. CDR3 coding DNA: TGCGCCAGCAGTCCGAGGGACTTCAGCTCCTACGAGCAGTACTTC. Protein product: CASSPRDFSSYEQYF. The chain recombines TRBV5-1 with TRBJ2-7, with D possibly being TRBD2 (6 bases). Germline V gene lookup returns CDR1 SGHRS and CDR2 YFSETQ. V lost 5 bases and J lost 0, with 15 bases in between. This CDR3 contains 15 residues.

The chain couples TRBV19 to TRBJ2-3; the match to TRBD1 covers 9 bases. The J segment lost 4 bases and the V segment lost 6 bases, leaving 11 bases of the junction unmatched. The germline gives CDR1 LNHDA, CDR2 SQIVND (reference sequence). The CDR3 spans 16 residues. CDR3 loop: CASSLWKGQGPDTQYF. The CDR3 DNA is TGTGCCAGTAGCCTCTGGAAGGGACAGGGCCCAGATACGCAGTATTTT.

This clone appeared a single time. The chain carries TRBV28 and TRBJ2-5; 8 bases are shared with TRBD2. CDR3 length: 13 residues. CDR1 is MDHEN and CDR2 is SYDVKM in the germline V gene. Trimming cost V 8 bases and J 5 bases; bases outside gene matches: 7. The CDR3 DNA is TGTGCCAGCGTCCCGGGGGGGCGTGAGACCCAGTACTTC. Translated, it gives CASVPGGRETQYF.

The CDR3, as DNA: TGTGCCAGCAGCTTAACTAGCGGGGCCTACAATGAGCAGTTCTTC. Residues: CASSLTSGAYNEQFF. This rearrangement joins TRBV7-9 to TRBJ2-1; 10 bases map to TRBD2. This CDR3 has 15 residues. Germline-derived CDR1 and CDR2 are SEHNR and FQNEAQ (reference sequence). The ends lost 2 bases at V and 2 bases at J; junction bases unmatched: 0.

This chain links TRBV12-5 with TRBJ1-1; 7 bases line up with TRBD1. Germline CDR1 LGHNT, CDR2 FRNRAP. Trimming removed 6 bases from V and 0 bases from J; junction bases left unmatched: 10. There are 16 residues in the CDR3. This CDR3 is CASGQKGTAVNTEAFF. In DNA, the CDR3 is TGTGCTAGTGGCCAGAAAGGGACAGCCGTGAACACTGAAGCTTTCTTT.

This clone came up many times. The rearrangement uses TRBV28 and TRBJ1-5, with 7 nucleotides matching TRBD1. The CDR3 covers 16 residues. The V gene's germline CDR1 is MDHEN and CDR2 SYDVKM. Trimming removed 2 bases from V and 1 base from J; junction bases left unmatched: 5. The CDR3 reads CASSLGRGRSNQPQHF. The CDR3 nucleotides read TGTGCCAGCAGTTTAGGAAGGGGGCGAAGCAATCAGCCCCAGCATTTT.

This clone was recorded only once. J is TRBJ1-5 and V is TRBV25-1, with TRBD1 as a possible D gene (5 bases). V was shortened by 1 base and J by 0 bases, with 10 bases between the two germline ends. The CDR3 has 16 residues. Germline lookup yields CDR1 MGHDK and CDR2 SYGVNS. CDR3 region: CASSESRGYSNQPQHF. The CDR3 DNA sequence: TGTGCCAGCAGTGAATCAAGGGGTTATAGCAATCAGCCCCAGCATTTT.

The rearrangement links TRBV5-1 to TRBJ2-7, with a tentative D call TRBD1 (6 bases). Trimming removed 0 bases at V and 0 bases at J, with 7 bases between. This CDR3 is 14 amino acids long. Looked up from germline, CDR1 is SGHRS and CDR2 is YFSETQ. The CDR3: CASSLGQVSYEQYF. The CDR3 DNA sequence: TGCGCCAGCAGCTTGGGACAGGTCTCCTACGAGCAGTACTTC.

The genes are TRBV7-2 and TRBJ2-5, with 9 positions matching TRBD2. J gave up 4 bases and V 1 base, and 7 bases lay outside the gene matches. Germline lookup yields CDR1 SGHTA and CDR2 FQGNSA. CDR3 length: 16 residues. The CDR3 sequence is CASSLGSRGGIETQYF. DNA of the CDR3: TGTGCCAGCAGCTTAGGCTCGCGGGGGGGCATAGAGACCCAGTACTTC. The complete variable domain, with remaining parts taken from reference TRBV7-2 and TRBJ2-5, reads GAGVSQSPSNKVTEKGKDVELRCDPISGHTALYWYRQSLGQGLEFLIYFQGNSAPDKSGLPSDRFSAERTGGSVSTLTIQRTQQEDSAVYLCASSLGSRGGIETQYFGPGTRLLVL.

This chain links TRBV11-2 with TRBJ2-5; 12 bases are a match to TRBD2. There are 16 residues in the CDR3. Per germline, CDR1 SGHAT and CDR2 FQNNGV. V lost 7 bases to trimming and J lost 5 bases; unmatched junction nucleotides: 11. CDR3 residues: CASTAGGLAGGETQYF. CDR3 in DNA: TGTGCCAGCACCGCAGGGGGACTAGCGGGCGGGGAGACCCAGTACTTC.

The rearrangement uses TRBV7-9 and TRBJ1-1; D gene unclear. The CDR3 has 12 amino acids. Trimming pared 8 bases from V and 2 bases from J, leaving 9 bases between. Germline V gene data show CDR1 as SEHNR and CDR2 as FQNEAQ (reference sequence). The DNA of the CDR3 is TGTGCCAGCCGGGTGGGTAACACTGAAGCTTTCTTT. As protein: CASRVGNTEAFF.

This clone was detected a few times. The chain joins TRBV6-5 to TRBJ2-5; maybe TRBD2 (6 bases). Trimming removed 0 bases at V and 5 bases at J, with 13 bases between. Germline CDR1 reads MNHEY; CDR2 reads SVGAGI. The CDR3 extends over 15 amino acids. CDR3 sequence (DNA): TGTGCCAGCAGTTACTCGGCCGGAGGGGATGAGACCCAGTACTTC. Its protein is CASSYSAGGDETQYF.

The chain carries TRBV11-3 and TRBJ2-7; no reliable D call. Germline loops: CDR1 SGHNT, CDR2 YENEEA. The CDR3 extends over 13 amino acids. The V end lost 2 bases, the J end lost 3 bases, and 8 bases lay between the germline ends. The CDR3 is CASSLLNIYEQYF. CDR3 nucleotide sequence: TGTGCCAGCAGCTTACTCAACATCTACGAGCAGTACTTC.

The rearrangement joins TRBV2 to TRBJ2-5; no definite D call. V was pared by 5 bases and J by 2 bases, with 6 bases between. This CDR3 has 12 residues. The germline V gene has CDR1 SNHLY and CDR2 FYNNEI. The CDR3 DNA reads as TGTGCCAGCAGTCCTAGACAAGAGACCCAGTACTTC. Protein: CASSPRQETQYF.

V and J are TRBV10-3 and TRBJ1-3, with D possibly TRBD1 on 6 matching bases. In germline, CDR1 is ENHRY, CDR2 SYGVKD. This CDR3 region has 16 residues. V was shortened by 0 bases and J by 4 bases, with 13 bases between the two germline ends. The CDR3 DNA sequence: TGTGCCATCAGTGAGTCTCAAGGCAGGGGAGGAAACACCATATATTTT. This sequence encodes CAISESQGRGGNTIYF.

The CDR3 here is CASSQSGLRGSAEQFF. Here the CDR3 DNA reads TGCGCCAGCAGCCAAAGTGGACTACGGGGTAGTGCTGAGCAGTTCTTC. V and J are TRBV4-1 and TRBJ2-1, with TRBD2 as a possible D gene (6 bases). Germline values: CDR1 MGHRA, CDR2 YSYEKL. Deletions cut 2 bases from V and 9 bases from J, with 20 bases between. This CDR3 has 16 amino acids.

The chain is built from TRBV24-1 and TRBJ2-1; D is possibly TRBD1 (6 bases). This CDR3 is built from 17 residues. From germline, CDR1 is KGHDR and CDR2 SFDVKD. Between the trimmed V and J ends, which lost 0 bases and 0 bases, there was a span of 11 bases. CDR3 in amino acids: CATSDLRADSSYNEQFF. As DNA, the CDR3 is TGTGCCACCAGTGATTTGCGGGCGGACAGCTCCTACAATGAGCAGTTCTTC.

The gene calls are TRBV9 and TRBJ2-7, with 7 positions matching TRBD1. Germline assignment: CDR1 SGDLS and CDR2 YYNGEE. V shed 1 base, J shed 2 bases, and the junction held 6 bases outside the gene matches. This CDR3 has 15 amino acids. CDR3 coding DNA: TGTGCCAGCAGCGTAATGTCAGGGGGTGCCTACGAGCAGTACTTC. This translates into CASSVMSGGAYEQYF.

This chain uses TRBV18 with TRBJ1-5, with TRBD1 as a possible D gene (5 bases). CDR1 KGHSH and CDR2 LQKENI come from the germline V gene. V was trimmed by 5 bases and J by 4 bases, leaving 15 bases between them. This CDR3 comprises 15 residues. CDR3 sequence reads: CASSTAGGGNQPQHF. The CDR3 nucleotides are TGTGCCAGCTCAACGGCCGGGGGAGGGAATCAGCCCCAGCATTTT.

The chain has TRBV7-2 and TRBJ2-2; 9 bases line up with TRBD2. The J segment lost 4 bases and the V segment lost 3 bases, leaving 9 bases of the junction unmatched. There are 17 residues in the CDR3. Germline V gives CDR1 SGHTA, CDR2 FQGNSA. The CDR3 protein is CASSFGGGADGTGELFF. CDR3 in DNA: TGTGCCAGCAGCTTTGGCGGGGGGGCCGATGGCACCGGGGAGCTGTTTTTT.

The V gene is TRBV7-9, the J gene TRBJ2-1, with D perhaps TRBD2 (6 bases). The CDR3 runs 15 residues. The V gene lost 1 base and the J gene lost 4 bases, with 11 bases spanning the gap. The germline gives CDR1 SEHNR, CDR2 FQNEAQ (reference sequence). The CDR3 DNA is TGTGCCAGCAGCTTAGTCGCGGGAATATACAATGAGCAGTTCTTC. The encoded protein is CASSLVAGIYNEQFF.

The chain recombines TRBV11-2 with TRBJ1-2, with D unclear. Trimming stripped 0 bases from V and 4 bases from J, with 9 bases between. The germline gives CDR1 SGHAT, CDR2 FQNNGV. The CDR3 is 14 amino acids. The CDR3 protein is CASSLDGIIYGYTF. CDR3 DNA sequence: TGTGCCAGCAGCTTAGATGGCATCATCTATGGCTACACCTTC.